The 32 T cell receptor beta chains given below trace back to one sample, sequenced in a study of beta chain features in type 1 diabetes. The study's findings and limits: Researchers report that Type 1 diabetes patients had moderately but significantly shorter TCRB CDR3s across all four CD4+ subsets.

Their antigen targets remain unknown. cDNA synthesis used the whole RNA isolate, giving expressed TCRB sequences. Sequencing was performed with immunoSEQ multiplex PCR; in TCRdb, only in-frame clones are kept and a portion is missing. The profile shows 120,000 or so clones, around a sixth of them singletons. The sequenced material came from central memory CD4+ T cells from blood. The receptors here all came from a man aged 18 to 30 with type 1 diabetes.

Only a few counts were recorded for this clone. In DNA, the CDR3 is TGTGCCAGCAGCCAAGATATCGGGGGACGCAATGAGCAGTTCTTC. Translated, it gives CASSQDIGGRNEQFF. This chain joins TRBV4-2 and TRBJ2-1; D perhaps matches TRBD2 (6 bases). This CDR3 comprises 15 residues. Germline values: CDR1 LGHNA, CDR2 YNFKEQ. V lost 0 bases and J 6 bases, leaving 12 bases between the germline ends.

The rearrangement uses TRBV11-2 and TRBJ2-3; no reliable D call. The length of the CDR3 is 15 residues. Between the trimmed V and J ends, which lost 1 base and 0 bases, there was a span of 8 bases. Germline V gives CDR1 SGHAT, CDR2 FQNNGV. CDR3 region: CASSLGLTSTDTQYF. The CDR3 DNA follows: TGTGCCAGCAGCTTAGGTCTTACTAGCACAGATACGCAGTATTTT.

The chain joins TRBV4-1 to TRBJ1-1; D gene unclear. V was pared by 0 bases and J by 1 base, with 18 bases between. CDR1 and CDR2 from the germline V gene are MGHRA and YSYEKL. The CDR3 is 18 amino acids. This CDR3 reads CASSQESFGFVGNTEAFF. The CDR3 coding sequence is TGCGCCAGCAGCCAAGAATCATTTGGCTTTGTAGGGAACACTGAAGCTTTCTTT.

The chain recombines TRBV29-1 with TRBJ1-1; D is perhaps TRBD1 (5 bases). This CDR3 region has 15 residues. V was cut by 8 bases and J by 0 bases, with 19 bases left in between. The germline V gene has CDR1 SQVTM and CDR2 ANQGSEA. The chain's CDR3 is CSFHGGTRLNTEAFF. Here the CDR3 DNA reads TGCAGCTTTCATGGGGGGACCCGACTGAACACTGAAGCTTTCTTT.

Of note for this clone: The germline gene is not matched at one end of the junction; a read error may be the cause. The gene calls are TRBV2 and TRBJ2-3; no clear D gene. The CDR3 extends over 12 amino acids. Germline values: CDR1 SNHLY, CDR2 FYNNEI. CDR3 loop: CASRDDTDTQYF. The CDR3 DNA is TGTGCCAGCCGTGACGACACAGATACGCAGTATTTT.

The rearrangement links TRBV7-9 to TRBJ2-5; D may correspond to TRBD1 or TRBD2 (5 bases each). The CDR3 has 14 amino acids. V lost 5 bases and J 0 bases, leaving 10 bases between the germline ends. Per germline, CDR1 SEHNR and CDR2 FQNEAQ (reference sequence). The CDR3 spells CASSKGRNQETQYF. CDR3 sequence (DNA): TGTGCCAGCAGCAAGGGACGCAACCAAGAGACCCAGTACTTC. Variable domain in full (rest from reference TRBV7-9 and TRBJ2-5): DTGVSQNPRHKITKRGQNVTFRCDPISEHNRLYWYRQTLGQGPEFLTYFQNEAQLEKSRLLSDRFSAERPKGSFSTLEIQRTEQGDSAMYLCASSKGRNQETQYFGPGTRLLVL.

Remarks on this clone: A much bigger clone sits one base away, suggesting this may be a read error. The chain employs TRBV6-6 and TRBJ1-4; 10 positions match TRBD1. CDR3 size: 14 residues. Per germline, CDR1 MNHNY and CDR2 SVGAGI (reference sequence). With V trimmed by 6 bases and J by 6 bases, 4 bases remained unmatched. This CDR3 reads CASSLGQGDEKLFF. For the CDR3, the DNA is TGTGCCAGCAGCTTAGGACAGGGGGATGAAAAACTGTTTTTT.

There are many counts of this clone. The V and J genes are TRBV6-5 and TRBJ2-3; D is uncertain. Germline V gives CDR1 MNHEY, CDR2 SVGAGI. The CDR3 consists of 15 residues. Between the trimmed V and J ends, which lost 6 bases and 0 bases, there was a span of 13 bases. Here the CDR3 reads CASRPRSLSTDTQYF. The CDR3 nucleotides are TGTGCCAGCAGGCCCAGGTCTCTCAGCACAGATACGCAGTATTTT.

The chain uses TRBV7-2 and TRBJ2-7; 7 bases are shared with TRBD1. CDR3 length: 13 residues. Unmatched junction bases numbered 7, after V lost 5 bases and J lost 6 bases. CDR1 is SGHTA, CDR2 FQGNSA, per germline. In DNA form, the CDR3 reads TGTGCCAGCAGCCGCCCCCACAGGGGCGAGCAGTACTTC. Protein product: CASSRPHRGEQYF.

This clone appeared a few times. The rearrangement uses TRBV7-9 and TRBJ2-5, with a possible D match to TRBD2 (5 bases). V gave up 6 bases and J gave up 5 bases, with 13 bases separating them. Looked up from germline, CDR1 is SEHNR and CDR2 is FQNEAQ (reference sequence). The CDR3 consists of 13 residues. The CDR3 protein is CASRSLRGETQYF. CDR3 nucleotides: TGTGCCAGCAGATCCCTTAGAGGGGAGACCCAGTACTTC.

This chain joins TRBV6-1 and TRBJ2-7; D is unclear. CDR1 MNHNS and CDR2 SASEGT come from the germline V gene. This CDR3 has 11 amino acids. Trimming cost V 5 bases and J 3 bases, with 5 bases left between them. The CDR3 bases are TGTGCCAGCAGTCTTTACTACGAGCAGTACTTC. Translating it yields CASSLYYEQYF.

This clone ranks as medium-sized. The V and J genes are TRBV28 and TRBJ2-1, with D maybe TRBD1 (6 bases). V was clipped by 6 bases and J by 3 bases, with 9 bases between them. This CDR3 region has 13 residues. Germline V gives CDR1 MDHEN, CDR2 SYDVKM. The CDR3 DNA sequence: TGTGCCAGCAGCACGGACAGCTACAATGAGCAGTTCTTC. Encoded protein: CASSTDSYNEQFF.

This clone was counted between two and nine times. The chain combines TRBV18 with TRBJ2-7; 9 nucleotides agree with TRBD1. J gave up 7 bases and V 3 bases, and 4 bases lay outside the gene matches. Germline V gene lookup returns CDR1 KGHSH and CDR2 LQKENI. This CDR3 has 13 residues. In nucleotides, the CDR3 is TGTGCCAGCTCACCGGACAGGGGCTGGGAGCAGTACTTC. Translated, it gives CASSPDRGWEQYF.

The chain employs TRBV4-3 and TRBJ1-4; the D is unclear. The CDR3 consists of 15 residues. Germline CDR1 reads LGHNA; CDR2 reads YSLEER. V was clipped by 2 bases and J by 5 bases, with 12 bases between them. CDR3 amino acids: CASSQPYNGNEKLFF. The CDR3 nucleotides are TGCGCCAGCAGCCAACCATACAATGGGAATGAAAAACTGTTTTTT.

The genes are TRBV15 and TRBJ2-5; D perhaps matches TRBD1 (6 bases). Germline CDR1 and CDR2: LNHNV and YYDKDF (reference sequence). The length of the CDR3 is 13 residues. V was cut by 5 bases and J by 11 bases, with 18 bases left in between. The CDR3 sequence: CATSRDTSGEQYF. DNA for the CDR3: TGTGCCACCAGCCGGGACACTTCTGGGGAGCAGTACTTC.

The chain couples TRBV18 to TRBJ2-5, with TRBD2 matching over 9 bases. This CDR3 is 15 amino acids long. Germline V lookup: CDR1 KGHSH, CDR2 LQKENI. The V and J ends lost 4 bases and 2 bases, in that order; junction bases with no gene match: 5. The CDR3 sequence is CASSRPSGVQETQYF. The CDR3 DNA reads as TGTGCCAGCTCACGCCCTAGCGGGGTACAAGAGACCCAGTACTTC.

CDR3 sequence: CASRLLNRVKNQPQHF. The CDR3 region has the DNA TGTGCCAGCAGGTTACTGAACAGGGTGAAAAATCAGCCCCAGCATTTT. The rearrangement links TRBV25-1 to TRBJ1-5; weak D call: TRBD1 (6 bases). Germline V lookup: CDR1 MGHDK, CDR2 SYGVNS. The CDR3 totals 16 residues. The V and J ends lost 6 bases and 4 bases respectively, with 19 bases between them.

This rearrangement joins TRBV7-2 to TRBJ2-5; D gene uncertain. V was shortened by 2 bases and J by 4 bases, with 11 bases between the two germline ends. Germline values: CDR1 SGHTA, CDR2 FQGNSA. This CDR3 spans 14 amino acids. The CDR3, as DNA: TGTGCCAGCAGCTTATTTGGTGGGGTAGAGACCCAGTACTTC. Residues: CASSLFGGVETQYF. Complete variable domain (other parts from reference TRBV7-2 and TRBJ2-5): GAGVSQSPSNKVTEKGKDVELRCDPISGHTALYWYRQSLGQGLEFLIYFQGNSAPDKSGLPSDRFSAERTGGSVSTLTIQRTQQEDSAVYLCASSLFGGVETQYFGPGTRLLVL.

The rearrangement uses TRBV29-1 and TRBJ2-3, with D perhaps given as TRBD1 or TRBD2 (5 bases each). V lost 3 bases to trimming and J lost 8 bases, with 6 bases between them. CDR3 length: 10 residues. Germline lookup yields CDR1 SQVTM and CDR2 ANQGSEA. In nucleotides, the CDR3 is TGCAGCGTTGAGAGGGGTACGCAGTATTTT. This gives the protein CSVERGTQYF.

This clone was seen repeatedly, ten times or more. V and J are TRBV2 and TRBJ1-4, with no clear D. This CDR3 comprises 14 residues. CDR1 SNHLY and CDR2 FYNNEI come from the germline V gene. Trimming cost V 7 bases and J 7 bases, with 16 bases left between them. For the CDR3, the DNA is TGTGCCAGCACTGCCCGAATCGACGGTGAAAAACTGTTTTTT. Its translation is CASTARIDGEKLFF.

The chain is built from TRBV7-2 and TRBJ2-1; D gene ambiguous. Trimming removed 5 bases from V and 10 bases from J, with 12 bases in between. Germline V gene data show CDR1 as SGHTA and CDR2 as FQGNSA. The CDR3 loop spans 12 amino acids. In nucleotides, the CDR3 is TGTGCCAGCAGCCCACAGCGTGAGGAGCAGTTCTTC. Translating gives CASSPQREEQFF.

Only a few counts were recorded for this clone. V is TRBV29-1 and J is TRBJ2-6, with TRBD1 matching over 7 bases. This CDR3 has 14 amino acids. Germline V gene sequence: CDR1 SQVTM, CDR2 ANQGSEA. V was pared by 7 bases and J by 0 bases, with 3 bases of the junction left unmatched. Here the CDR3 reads CSATGDSGANVLTF. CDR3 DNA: TGCAGCGCTACAGGGGACTCTGGGGCCAACGTCCTGACTTTC.

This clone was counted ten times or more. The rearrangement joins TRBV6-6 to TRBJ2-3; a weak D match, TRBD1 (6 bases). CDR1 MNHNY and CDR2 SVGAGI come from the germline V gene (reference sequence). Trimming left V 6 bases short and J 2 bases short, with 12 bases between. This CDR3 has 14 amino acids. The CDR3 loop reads CASSRTAYTDTQYF. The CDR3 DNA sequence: TGTGCCAGCAGCCGGACAGCTTACACAGATACGCAGTATTTT.

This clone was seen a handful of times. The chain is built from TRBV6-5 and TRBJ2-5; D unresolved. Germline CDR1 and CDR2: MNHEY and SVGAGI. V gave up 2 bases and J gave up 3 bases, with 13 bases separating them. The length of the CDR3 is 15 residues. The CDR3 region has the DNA TGTGCCAGCAGTTACAAGCCAACAACGGAAGAGACCCAGTACTTC. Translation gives CASSYKPTTEETQYF.

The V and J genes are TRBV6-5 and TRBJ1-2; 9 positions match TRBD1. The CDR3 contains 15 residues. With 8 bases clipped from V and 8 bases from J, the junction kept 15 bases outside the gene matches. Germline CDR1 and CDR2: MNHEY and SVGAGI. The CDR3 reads CASSIHRGHARGYTF. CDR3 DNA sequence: TGTGCCAGCTCCATACACAGGGGGCATGCCCGAGGCTACACCTTC.

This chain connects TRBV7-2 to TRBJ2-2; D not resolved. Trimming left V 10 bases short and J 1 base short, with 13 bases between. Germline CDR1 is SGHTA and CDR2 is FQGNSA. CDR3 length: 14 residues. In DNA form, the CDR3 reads TGTGCCACCGCTCGGGCAGGGAACACCGGGGAGCTGTTTTTT. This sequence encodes CATARAGNTGELFF.

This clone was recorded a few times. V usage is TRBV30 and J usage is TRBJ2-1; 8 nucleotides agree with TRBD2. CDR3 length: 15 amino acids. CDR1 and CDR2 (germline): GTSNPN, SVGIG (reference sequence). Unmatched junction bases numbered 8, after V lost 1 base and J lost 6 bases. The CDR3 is CAWSGTGGIINEQFF. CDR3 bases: TGTGCCTGGAGTGGAACGGGGGGGATCATCAATGAGCAGTTCTTC.

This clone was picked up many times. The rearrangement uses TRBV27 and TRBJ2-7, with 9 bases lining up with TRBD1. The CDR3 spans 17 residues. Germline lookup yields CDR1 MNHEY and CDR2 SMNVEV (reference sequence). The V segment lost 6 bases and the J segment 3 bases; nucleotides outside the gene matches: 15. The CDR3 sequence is CASSRQGVGSRDYEQYF. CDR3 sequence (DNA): TGTGCCAGCAGCCGACAGGGGGTGGGAAGCCGAGACTACGAGCAGTACTTC.

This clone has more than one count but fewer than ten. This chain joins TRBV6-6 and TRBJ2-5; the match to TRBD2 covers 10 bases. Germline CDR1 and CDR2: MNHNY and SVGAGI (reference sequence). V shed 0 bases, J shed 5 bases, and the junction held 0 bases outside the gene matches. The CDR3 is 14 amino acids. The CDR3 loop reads CASSYSTSGETQYF. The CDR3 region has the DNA TGTGCCAGCAGTTACTCGACTAGCGGGGAGACCCAGTACTTC.

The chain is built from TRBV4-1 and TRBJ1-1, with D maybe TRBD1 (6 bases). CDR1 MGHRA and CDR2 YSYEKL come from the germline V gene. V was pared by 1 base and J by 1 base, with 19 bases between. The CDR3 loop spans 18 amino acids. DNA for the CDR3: TGCGCCAGCAGCCAAGCCCCACCGACAGGTTCTGGGAACACTGAAGCTTTCTTT. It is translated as CASSQAPPTGSGNTEAFF.

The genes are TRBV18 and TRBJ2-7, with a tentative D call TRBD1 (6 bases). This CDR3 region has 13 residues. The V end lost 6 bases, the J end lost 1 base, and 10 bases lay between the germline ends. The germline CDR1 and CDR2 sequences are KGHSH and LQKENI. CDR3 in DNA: TGTGCCAGCTCGGACAGCACATCCTACGAGCAGTACTTC. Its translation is CASSDSTSYEQYF.

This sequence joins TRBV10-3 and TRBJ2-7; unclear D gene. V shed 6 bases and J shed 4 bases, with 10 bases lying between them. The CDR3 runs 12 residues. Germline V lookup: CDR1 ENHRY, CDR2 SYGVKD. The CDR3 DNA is TGTGCCATCAGCCTTGACGGGTACGAGCAGTACTTC. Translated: CAISLDGYEQYF.